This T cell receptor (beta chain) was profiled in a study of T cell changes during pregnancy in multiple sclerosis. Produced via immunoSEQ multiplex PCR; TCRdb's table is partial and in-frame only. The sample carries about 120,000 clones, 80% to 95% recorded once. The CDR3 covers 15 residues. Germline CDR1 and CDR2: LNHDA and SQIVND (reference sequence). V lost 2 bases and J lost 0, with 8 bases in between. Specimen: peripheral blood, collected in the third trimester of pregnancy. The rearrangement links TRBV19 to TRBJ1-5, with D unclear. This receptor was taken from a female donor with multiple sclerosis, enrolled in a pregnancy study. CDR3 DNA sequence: TGTGCCAGTAGTATAACGGGATATAGCAATCAGCCCCAGCATTTT. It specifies CASSITGYSNQPQHF.